This paragraph reports one TCR beta chain. The time point was: neoterminal ileum biopsy at postoperative endoscopy, about 6 months after surgery. Patients were adults with ileal or ileocolonic Crohn's disease needing resection. The data are from a study of T cell repertoires in ileal Crohn's disease. Some clones are missing from TCRdb's copy, which holds only in-frame ones; the method was immunoSEQ multiplex PCR. The data hold approximately 11,000 clones, with 79% observed a single time. Trimming cost V 2 bases and J 3 bases, with 14 bases left between them. The germline V gene encodes CDR1 SNHLY and CDR2 FYNNEI. CDR3 size: 16 residues.

The origin of this receptor is an adult with Crohn's disease. The gene calls are TRBV2 and TRBJ2-1; possible D gene TRBD2, 6 bases. Material: ileal tissue. CDR3 sequence (DNA): TGTGCCAGCAGTGAAATGACTAGTACTGTCTACAATGAGCAGTTCTTC. Its translation: CASSEMTSTVYNEQFF.